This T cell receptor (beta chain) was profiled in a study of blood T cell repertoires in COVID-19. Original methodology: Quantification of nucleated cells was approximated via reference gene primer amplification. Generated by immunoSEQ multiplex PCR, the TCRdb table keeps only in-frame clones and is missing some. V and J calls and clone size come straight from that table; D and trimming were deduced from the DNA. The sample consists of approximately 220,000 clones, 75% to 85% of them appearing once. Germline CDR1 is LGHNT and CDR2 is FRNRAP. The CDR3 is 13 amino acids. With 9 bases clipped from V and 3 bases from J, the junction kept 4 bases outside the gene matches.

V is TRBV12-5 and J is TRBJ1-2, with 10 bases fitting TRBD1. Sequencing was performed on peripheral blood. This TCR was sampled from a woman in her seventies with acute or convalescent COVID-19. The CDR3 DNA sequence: TGTGCTAGCGGGACAGGGGCACACTATGGCTACACCTTC. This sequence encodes CASGTGAHYGYTF.